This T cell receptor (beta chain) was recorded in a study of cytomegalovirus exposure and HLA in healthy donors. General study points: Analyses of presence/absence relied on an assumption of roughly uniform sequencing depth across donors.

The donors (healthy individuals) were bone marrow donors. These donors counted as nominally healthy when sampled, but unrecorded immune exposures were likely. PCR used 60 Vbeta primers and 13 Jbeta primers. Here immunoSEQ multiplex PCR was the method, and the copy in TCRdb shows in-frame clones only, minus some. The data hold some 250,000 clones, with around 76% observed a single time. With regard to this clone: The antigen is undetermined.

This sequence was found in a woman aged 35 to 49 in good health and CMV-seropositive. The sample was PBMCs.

CDR3: CASSTRLAGGLGGELFF. The CDR3 coding sequence is TGTGCCAGCAGCACAAGACTAGCGGGAGGGCTTGGCGGGGAGCTGTTTTTT. The chain uses TRBV11-3 and TRBJ2-2, with 14 bases aligning to TRBD2. The CDR3 extends over 17 amino acids. Germline V gene sequence: CDR1 SGHNT, CDR2 YENEEA. V lost 5 bases and J lost 7; bases outside the gene matches: 9.